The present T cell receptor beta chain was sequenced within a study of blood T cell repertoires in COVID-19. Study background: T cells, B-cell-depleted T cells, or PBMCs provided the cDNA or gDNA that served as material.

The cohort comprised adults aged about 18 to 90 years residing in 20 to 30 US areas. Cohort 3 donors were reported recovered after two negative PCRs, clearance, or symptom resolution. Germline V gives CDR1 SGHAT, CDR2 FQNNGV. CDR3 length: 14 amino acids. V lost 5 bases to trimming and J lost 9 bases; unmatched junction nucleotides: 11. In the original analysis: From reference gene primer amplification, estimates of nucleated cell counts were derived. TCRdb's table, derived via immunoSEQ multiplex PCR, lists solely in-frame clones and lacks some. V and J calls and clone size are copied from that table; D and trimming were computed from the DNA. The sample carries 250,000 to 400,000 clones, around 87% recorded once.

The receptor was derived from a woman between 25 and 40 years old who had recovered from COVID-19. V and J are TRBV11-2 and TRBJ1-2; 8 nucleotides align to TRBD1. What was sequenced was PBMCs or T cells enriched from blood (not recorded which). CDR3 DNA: TGTGCCAGCAGCCTGGAGGGACAGGTGTCTCGCTACACCTTC. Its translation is CASSLEGQVSRYTF.